Below, 18 T cell receptor beta chains from the same sample are listed, as sequenced in a study of neurological immune-mediated disorders. Each CDR3 protein gets one entry after TCRdb re-called the 5' RACE reads with MiXCR. The sample contains nearly 30,000 distinct CDR3 sequences, 9.5% to 13% of which appear only once. The sequenced sample consisted of PBMCs. The receptor set was obtained from an older woman in good health.

This clonotype occurred a few times. The rearrangement uses TRBV7-9 and TRBJ1-2; D ambiguous. CDR1 and CDR2 from the germline V gene are SEHNR and FQNEAQ (reference sequence). CDR3 length: 13 residues. Trimming cost V 5 bases and J 0 bases, with 7 bases left between them. CDR3 in DNA: TGTGCCAGCAGCCACGTAGCTAACTATGGCTACACCTTC. This translates into CASSHVANYGYTF.

Sample share makes this clonotype medium-sized. CDR3 loop: CASTRFANTGELFF. The CDR3 DNA follows: TGTGCCAGCACCCGCTTCGCGAACACCGGGGAGCTGTTTTTT. The J gene is TRBJ2-2, the V gene TRBV6-1; D gene unclear. V gave up 7 bases and J gave up 0 bases, with 9 bases separating them. The CDR3 has 14 residues. Germline V gene lookup returns CDR1 MNHNS and CDR2 SASEGT.

This clonotype occurred many times. The rearrangement links TRBV12-3 or TRBV12-4 to TRBJ1-2; D is perhaps TRBD1 (5 bases). V shed 5 bases and J shed 5 bases, with 9 bases lying between them. This CDR3 has 12 residues. CDR3 sequence: CASSLTDYGYTF. The CDR3 DNA reads as TGTGCCAGCAGTCTGACAGATTATGGCTACACCTTC.

This clonotype has at least ten counts. The genes are TRBV7-2 and TRBJ1-5, with D possibly TRBD1 on 5 matching bases. Between the trimmed V and J ends, which lost 5 bases and 4 bases, there was a span of 9 bases. This CDR3 has 13 amino acids. In germline, CDR1 is SGHTA, CDR2 FQGNSA. The CDR3 DNA is TGTGCCAGCAGCGGGGACGGTAATCAGCCCCAGCATTTT. Translating it yields CASSGDGNQPQHF.

The table lists this clonotype with many counts. CDR3 sequence: CASTPDGMNTEAFF. In nucleotides, the CDR3 is TGTGCCAGCACCCCGGACGGGATGAACACTGAAGCTTTCTTT. The genes are TRBV9 and TRBJ1-1; no clear D. This CDR3 has 14 amino acids. Between the trimmed V and J ends, which lost 6 bases and 0 bases, there was a span of 12 bases. The germline V gene has CDR1 SGDLS and CDR2 YYNGEE. The full variable domain, with the rest looked up from reference TRBV9 and TRBJ1-1, is DSGVTQTPKHLITATGQRVTLRCSPRSGDLSVYWYQQSLDQGLQFLIQYYNGEERAKGNILERFSAQQFPDLHSELNLSSLELGDSALYFCASTPDGMNTEAFFGQGTRLTVV.

This clonotype was detected many times. V is TRBV5-1 and J is TRBJ2-3, with 11 bases aligning to TRBD1. J lost 5 bases, V lost 7 bases, and 6 bases had no gene match. The CDR3 has 14 residues. Looked up from germline, CDR1 is SGHRS and CDR2 is YFSETQ. The CDR3 reads CASGPGQGVDTQYF. The CDR3 DNA sequence: TGCGCCAGCGGTCCGGGACAGGGGGTAGATACGCAGTATTTT. Drawing the rest from reference TRBV5-1 and TRBJ2-3, the complete variable domain is KAGVTQTPRYLIKTRGQQVTLSCSPISGHRSVSWYQQTPGQGLQFLFEYFSETQRNKGNFPGRFSGRQFSNSRSEMNVSTLELGDSALYLCASGPGQGVDTQYFGPGTRLTVL.

The table lists this clonotype with many counts. V and J are TRBV20-1 and TRBJ1-1; D may be TRBD1 (6 bases). The CDR3 spans 13 residues. The germline gives CDR1 DFQATT, CDR2 SNEGSKA (reference sequence). V lost 4 bases, J lost 3 bases, and 12 bases lay in between. CDR3 DNA: TGCAGTGCTAAAGACAGGCTCTACACTGAAGCTTTCTTT. Translation: CSAKDRLYTEAFF.

This clonotype came up many times. V gene TRBV28 combines with J gene TRBJ2-7, with D tentatively TRBD1 or TRBD2 (5 bases each). There are 14 residues in the CDR3. The germline V gene has CDR1 MDHEN and CDR2 SYDVKM. V lost 8 bases, J lost 2 bases, and 16 bases lay in between. CDR3 coding DNA: TGTGCCAGCCTAGGGACGTCGCCGACCTACGAGCAGTACTTC. Translated, it gives CASLGTSPTYEQYF.

This clonotype was seen repeatedly, ten times or more. The chain is built from TRBV29-1 and TRBJ1-2, with D perhaps TRBD1 (5 bases). Trimming stripped 4 bases from V and 4 bases from J, with 13 bases between. The length of the CDR3 is 13 residues. CDR1 and CDR2 from the germline V gene are SQVTM and ANQGSEA. In nucleotides, the CDR3 is TGCAGCGTTGGCATGGGGCTCGTCTATGGCTACACCTTC. Translation: CSVGMGLVYGYTF.

With respect to this clonotype: One junction end does not reproduce the germline sequence, and a read error may be involved. V usage is TRBV6-6 and J usage is TRBJ1-2; D is unclear. The germline V gene encodes CDR1 MNHNY and CDR2 SVGAGI (reference sequence). The CDR3 runs to 13 residues. The CDR3 here is CASSYQTDYGCTF. The CDR3 DNA follows: TGTGCCAGCAGTTATCAGACGGACTATGGCTGCACCTTC.

This clonotype was seen at least ten times. Here the CDR3 DNA reads TGTGCCAGCAGCCCCCGGGACTCTGGCTACACCTTC. Protein: CASSPRDSGYTF. The chain has TRBV7-2 and TRBJ1-2; maybe TRBD1 (5 bases). Germline CDR1 SGHTA, CDR2 FQGNSA. The CDR3 length is 12 residues. V lost 5 bases and J lost 7, with 11 bases in between.

This clonotype has a count of ten or more. The chain combines TRBV20-1 with TRBJ2-1; a weak D match, TRBD2 (5 bases). The ends were cut back, 6 bases at V and 0 bases at J, with 18 bases in the middle. The length of the CDR3 is 16 residues. The germline CDR1 and CDR2 sequences are DFQATT and SNEGSKA (reference sequence). The CDR3 nucleotides read TGCAGTGCAACTGGACCCGGGGTCAGCTCCTACAATGAGCAGTTCTTC. Its translation: CSATGPGVSSYNEQFF.

Worth noting for this clonotype: An end of the junction does not agree with germline; a read error may underlie this. The rearrangement links TRBV5-1 to TRBJ2-1, with 7 positions matching TRBD2. Germline-derived CDR1 and CDR2 are SGHRS and YFSETQ. The length of the CDR3 is 17 residues. The CDR3 nucleotides read TGCGCCAGCAGCTTGGACATACTAGCGTATCGGCTCAATGAGCAGTTCTTT. Encoded protein: CASSLDILAYRLNEQFF.

This clonotype was seen ten or more times. This chain joins TRBV4-1 and TRBJ2-1, with a tentative D call TRBD2 (6 bases). CDR1 MGHRA and CDR2 YSYEKL come from the germline V gene. V shed 0 bases and J shed 3 bases, with 12 bases lying between them. The CDR3 totals 16 residues. Here the CDR3 DNA reads TGCGCCAGCAGCCAAGATACGACGACTAGCTACAATGAGCAGTTCTTC. Its translation: CASSQDTTTSYNEQFF.

This clonotype was found many times. The chain is built from TRBV7-2 and TRBJ2-1; 9 nucleotides line up with TRBD2. Germline CDR1 and CDR2: SGHTA and FQGNSA. V dropped 6 bases and J dropped 7; count of bases not matched to a gene: 7. There are 14 residues in the CDR3. CDR3 loop: CASSPASGGNEQFF. The CDR3 bases are TGTGCCAGCAGTCCCGCCAGCGGGGGGAATGAGCAGTTCTTC.

This clonotype has a count of ten or more. This sequence joins TRBV5-1 and TRBJ1-1; tentative D call: TRBD1 (5 bases). This CDR3 region has 13 residues. Trimming removed 2 bases at V and 8 bases at J, with 13 bases between. CDR1 is SGHRS and CDR2 is YFSETQ in the germline V gene. CDR3 nucleotide sequence: TGCGCCAGCAGCTTTGCGGGGACGGAGGAAGCTTTCTTT. Translating gives CASSFAGTEEAFF.

In this sample, this clonotype turned up many times. This chain links TRBV7-2 with TRBJ1-1; no clear D gene. The germline gives CDR1 SGHTA, CDR2 FQGNSA. V was clipped by 2 bases and J by 5 bases, with 12 bases between them. The length of the CDR3 is 14 residues. CDR3 DNA sequence: TGTGCCAGCAGCTTAAGGTACGGGGAGACTGAAGCTTTCTTT. It specifies CASSLRYGETEAFF. Complete variable domain (other parts from reference TRBV7-2 and TRBJ1-1): GAGVSQSPSNKVTEKGKDVELRCDPISGHTALYWYRQSLGQGLEFLIYFQGNSAPDKSGLPSDRFSAERTGGSVSTLTIQRTQQEDSAVYLCASSLRYGETEAFFGQGTRLTVV.

At least ten counts were recorded for this clonotype. This CDR3 is CASSPGHVDSGANVLTF. The CDR3, as DNA: TGCGCCAGCAGCCCGGGACATGTAGACTCTGGGGCCAACGTCCTGACTTTC. The V call is TRBV5-1, the J call TRBJ2-6; TRBD1 might be the D (6 bases). Per the germline V gene, CDR1 is SGHRS and CDR2 is YFSETQ. CDR3 length equals 17 residues. With 4 bases removed from V and 0 bases from J, the gap between germline ends came to 14 bases.